The clone carrying this T cell receptor beta chain was recorded many times. Antigen specificity is unknown. This CDR3 comprises 12 residues. Trimming left V 7 bases short and J 3 bases short, with 8 bases between. CDR1 and CDR2 (germline): KGHDR, SFDVKD. These data belong to a study of T-cell reconstitution after alpha-beta-depleted transplantation in children. Study observations and caveats: After transplant, at about two months, alpha-beta T cells were reportedly derived from several hundred expanded graft clones.

Unique molecular identifiers were used to barcode this TCRbeta library. TCRdb redid the calling of the PCR reads with MiXCR, one entry per CDR3 protein. This sample yields hundreds of thousands of distinct CDR3 sequences, of which 17% are seen a single time; roughly two fifths belongs to the top ten. The sequencing used PBMCs, mostly from graft donor cells, collected 360 days after TCRalphabeta/CD19-depleted stem cell transplant. This receptor was obtained from a male patient aged 2 to 10 who had a stem cell transplant for acute lymphoblastic leukemia, so the T cells may come from the graft donor. The chain is built from TRBV24-1 and TRBJ2-5, with D possibly being TRBD1 (6 bases). CDR3 nucleotides: TGTGCCACCAGGGACAGAGAAGAGACCCAGTACTTC. As protein: CATRDREETQYF.